This TCR beta chain was sequenced in a study of CD8 T cells in ankylosing spondylitis. Findings and caveats of the study: Characteristic, it appeared, of ankylosing spondylitis blood was a TCR beta motif of seven or eight highly homologous variants. Enrichment of disease-linked clones was reportedly significant in matched ankylosing spondylitis synovial fluid. Those disease-linked clones were CD8+; they were also relatively rare in peripheral blood. Earlier literature documents some of the motif variants in reactive arthritis synovial fluid and blood.

Worth noting for this clonotype: Antigen: not known.

Quantitative molecular-barcoded 5'-RACE generated the TCR beta libraries. In TCRdb, the 5' RACE reads were re-called with MiXCR into one record per CDR3 protein. The sample holds over 600,000 distinct CDR3 sequences, roughly 19% seen once. This TCR was sampled from a male donor with ankylosing spondylitis. Sequences were obtained from blood, either unsorted or a sorted T cell fraction (not recorded which).

CDR3 protein: CASKTTSISTDTQYF. CDR3 DNA sequence: TGCGCCAGCAAAACTACTAGCATTAGCACAGATACGCAGTATTTT. This chain links TRBV5-1 with TRBJ2-3, with D tentatively TRBD2 (6 bases). The CDR3 is made up of 15 amino acids. The germline V and J ends were trimmed by 6 bases and 0 bases, with 14 bases remaining between them. Germline V CDR1 and CDR2: SGHRS, YFSETQ.